This entry lists 25 T cell receptor beta chains sequenced from one sample in a study of shared clonotypes between healthy human individuals. The repertoire was sequenced with immunoSEQ multiplex PCR; TCRdb's copy has only in-frame clones and lacks some. The sample has about 560,000 clones; around three quarters are singletons. The sample was PBMCs. All receptors derive from a woman between 35 and 50 years old in good health. Some clones in this sample may be carry-over from other donors' samples.

This chain links TRBV10-3 with TRBJ2-1; 7 bases fit TRBD2. CDR3 length equals 15 residues. Germline V gives CDR1 ENHRY, CDR2 SYGVKD. The V segment lost 4 bases and the J segment 8 bases; nucleotides outside the gene matches: 11. CDR3 in DNA: TGTGCCATCAGTGTGTTGCGGGAGAAGATCGATGAGCAGTTCTTC. This gives the protein CAISVLREKIDEQFF.

This clone was recorded many times. Other DNA variants within this sample encode the same CDR3. The gene calls are TRBV19 and TRBJ1-2, with 7 bases fitting TRBD1. Germline V lookup: CDR1 LNHDA, CDR2 SQIVND (reference sequence). The CDR3 extends over 15 amino acids. Trimming removed 0 bases from V and 8 bases from J; junction bases left unmatched: 9. Written as DNA, the CDR3 is TGTGCCAGTAGTATAGATCGAAGGGGGCTGTTGGGCTACACCTTC. Its protein is CASSIDRRGLLGYTF.

The table lists this clone with many counts. DNA for the CDR3: TGTGCCAGCAGCGCCCAGGGAGGACATGAAAAACTGTTTTTT. It is translated as CASSAQGGHEKLFF. V gene TRBV11-2 combines with J gene TRBJ1-4; tentative D call: TRBD1 (5 bases). Germline V gene sequence: CDR1 SGHAT, CDR2 FQNNGV. The CDR3 has 14 amino acids. V lost 5 bases and J 6 bases, leaving 13 bases between the germline ends.

In this sample, this clone turned up once. The rearrangement joins TRBV6-7 to TRBJ2-4; D uncertain. TRBV6-7 is classed as an ORF, of uncertain function. V was cut by 7 bases and J by 0 bases, with 13 bases left in between. This CDR3 comprises 15 residues. This chain's CDR3 is CASTRSDLAKNIQYF. For the CDR3, the DNA is TGTGCCAGCACAAGGTCGGACCTAGCCAAAAACATTCAGTACTTC.

This clone showed up just once. The chain recombines TRBV2 with TRBJ2-7, with D unresolved. The germline CDR1 and CDR2 sequences are SNHLY and FYNNEI. Trimming cost V 1 base and J 5 bases, with 3 bases left between them. The CDR3 is made up of 11 amino acids. CDR3 region: CASSEVHEQYF. DNA for the CDR3: TGTGCCAGCAGTGAAGTCCACGAGCAGTACTTC.

The chain couples TRBV2 to TRBJ2-3; possibly TRBD1 or TRBD2 for D (5 bases each). Per the germline V gene, CDR1 is SNHLY and CDR2 is FYNNEI. V lost 2 bases to trimming and J lost 8 bases, with 20 bases between them. There are 16 residues in the CDR3. The CDR3 coding sequence is TGTGCCAGCAGTGAATGGGGGAGCGCGTTTCGGGGTACGCAGTATTTT. As protein: CASSEWGSAFRGTQYF. Full variable domain (rest looked up from reference TRBV2 and TRBJ2-3): EPEVTQTPSHQVTQMGQEVILRCVPISNHLYFYWYRQILGQKVEFLVSFYNNEISEKSEIFDDQFSVERPDGSNFTLKIRSTKLEDSAMYFCASSEWGSAFRGTQYFGPGTRLTVL.

The chain employs TRBV11-2 and TRBJ2-2; D not resolved. The CDR3 totals 15 residues. Trimming shortened V by 3 bases and J by 0 bases, and 8 bases separated the two germline ends. CDR1 and CDR2 from the germline V gene are SGHAT and FQNNGV. CDR3 nucleotide sequence: TGTGCCAGCAGCTTTCGCGGCCCGAACACCGGGGAGCTGTTTTTT. It specifies CASSFRGPNTGELFF.

The chain uses TRBV11-2 and TRBJ2-2; tentative D call: TRBD1 (5 bases). Germline V gene lookup returns CDR1 SGHAT and CDR2 FQNNGV. V lost 3 bases and J 5 bases, leaving 13 bases between the germline ends. There are 15 residues in the CDR3. The CDR3 bases are TGTGCCAGCAGCTTTTTAAAGGGGAAGACCGGGGAGCTGTTTTTT. Translated: CASSFLKGKTGELFF.

This chain connects TRBV5-4 to TRBJ2-7; D is ambiguous. Germline assignment: CDR1 SGHNT and CDR2 YYREEE (reference sequence). Trimming pared 0 bases from V and 5 bases from J, leaving 6 bases between. The CDR3 totals 12 residues. In nucleotides, the CDR3 is TGTGCCAGCAGCTTGGATGGCGACGAGCAGTACTTC. This translates into CASSLDGDEQYF.

The CDR3: CASSLAGQSSSYTF. CDR3 nucleotides: TGTGCCAGCAGCTTAGCTGGACAGAGCTCTAGCTACACCTTC. The genes are TRBV7-6 and TRBJ1-2; possibly TRBD1 for D (6 bases). V lost 0 bases to trimming and J lost 9 bases, with 14 bases between them. This CDR3 contains 14 residues. Germline values: CDR1 SGHVS, CDR2 FNYEAQ.

V is TRBV30 and J is TRBJ1-1; no reliable D call. This CDR3 has 16 amino acids. CDR1 is GTSNPN and CDR2 is SVGIG in the germline V gene (reference sequence). V lost 3 bases, J lost 1 base, and 18 bases lay in between. CDR3: CAWRIEGGWGNTEAFF. CDR3 bases: TGTGCCTGGAGAATTGAAGGTGGGTGGGGGAACACTGAAGCTTTCTTT.

This clone was recorded at least ten times. The chain joins TRBV18 to TRBJ1-1; a possible D gene is TRBD1 (5 bases). CDR1 is KGHSH, CDR2 LQKENI, per germline. Trimming stripped 4 bases from V and 3 bases from J, with 12 bases between. The CDR3 is made up of 14 amino acids. This CDR3 reads CASSQAGLDTEAFF. CDR3 DNA: TGTGCCAGCTCACAGGCAGGGCTGGACACTGAAGCTTTCTTT.

J is TRBJ2-7 and V is TRBV18, with 8 bases identical to TRBD2. This CDR3 comprises 15 residues. Germline V lookup: CDR1 KGHSH, CDR2 LQKENI. The junction had 10 bases not matched to a gene; V was cut back by 4 bases and J by 5 bases. The CDR3 here is CASSREAGVHNEQYF. DNA of the CDR3: TGTGCCAGCTCACGAGAAGCGGGAGTGCATAACGAGCAGTACTTC. The full variable domain, completed using reference TRBV18 and TRBJ2-7, is NAGVMQNPRHLVRRRGQEARLRCSPMKGHSHVYWYRQLPEEGLKFMVYLQKENIIDESGMPKERFSAEFPKEGPSILRIQQVVRGDSAAYFCASSREAGVHNEQYFGPGTRLTVT.

This chain uses TRBV11-2 with TRBJ2-7; D may be TRBD1 or TRBD2 (5 bases each). The ends were cut back, 5 bases at V and 1 base at J, with 15 bases in the middle. CDR1 is SGHAT and CDR2 is FQNNGV in the germline V gene. CDR3 size: 15 residues. CDR3 nucleotide sequence: TGTGCCAGCAGCCTAGCTGGGGCCTTGTCCTACGAGCAGTACTTC. This sequence encodes CASSLAGALSYEQYF.

This chain links TRBV28 with TRBJ1-4; D gene ambiguous. Trimming pared 5 bases from V and 3 bases from J, leaving 19 bases between. The CDR3 is 17 amino acids. Germline CDR1 MDHEN, CDR2 SYDVKM. The CDR3 spells CASSPPPGWQPNEKLFF. The DNA of the CDR3 is TGTGCCAGCAGTCCTCCCCCCGGATGGCAGCCTAATGAAAAACTGTTTTTT.

The chain carries TRBV28 and TRBJ2-5; 8 bases are a match to TRBD2. There are 15 residues in the CDR3. Germline V gene lookup returns CDR1 MDHEN and CDR2 SYDVKM. J gave up 1 base and V 8 bases, and 9 bases lay outside the gene matches. The CDR3 sequence is CASQLAGGPQETQYF. CDR3 bases: TGTGCCAGCCAATTGGCGGGAGGCCCCCAAGAGACCCAGTACTTC.

This clone has a handful of counts. The rearrangement links TRBV9 to TRBJ2-1, with 7 bases lining up with TRBD2. Germline V CDR1 and CDR2: SGDLS, YYNGEE. The CDR3 runs 13 residues. J lost 6 bases, V lost 4 bases, and 4 bases had no gene match. The CDR3 DNA follows: TGTGCCAGCAGCCCGGGACTACCCAATGAGCAGTTCTTC. Translation: CASSPGLPNEQFF.

The rearrangement links TRBV6-5 to TRBJ2-7, with D possibly TRBD2 on 6 matching bases. Trimming left V 0 bases short and J 2 bases short, with 14 bases between. Germline V gene sequence: CDR1 MNHEY, CDR2 SVGAGI. The CDR3 is made up of 16 amino acids. CDR3 in DNA: TGTGCCAGCAGTTACTCGATTCTAGCGAGAGCCTACGAGCAGTACTTC. Its protein product is CASSYSILARAYEQYF.

This clone has just one count. The chain uses TRBV7-9 and TRBJ2-2, with D unclear. The germline gives CDR1 SEHNR, CDR2 FQNEAQ (reference sequence). The CDR3 runs to 14 residues. Trimming removed 1 base from V and 5 bases from J, with 8 bases in between. CDR3 region: CASSLELDTGELFF. In DNA, the CDR3 is TGTGCCAGCAGCTTAGAATTAGATACCGGGGAGCTGTTTTTT.

In its sample, this clone was seen a few times. This rearrangement joins TRBV7-8 to TRBJ2-1; a weak D match, TRBD2 (6 bases). This CDR3 spans 17 amino acids. V shed 2 bases and J shed 4 bases, with 18 bases lying between them. Germline V gene data show CDR1 as SGHVS and CDR2 as FQNEAQ. CDR3 bases: TGTGCCAGCAGCTTAAACCCTCGCGGTAGCGGTTACAATGAGCAGTTCTTC. It is translated as CASSLNPRGSGYNEQFF.

The chain employs TRBV11-2 and TRBJ2-5, with D tentatively TRBD2 (6 bases). The J call may be faulty, since TRBJ2-7 better matches the DNA end. The CDR3 consists of 14 residues. Germline lookup yields CDR1 SGHAT and CDR2 FQNNGV. The chain's CDR3 is CASILNSGTYEQYF. In DNA form, the CDR3 reads TGTGCCAGCATCCTGAATAGCGGCACCTACGAGCAGTACTTC.

This chain connects TRBV27 to TRBJ2-7, with 8 bases lining up with TRBD1. Germline-derived CDR1 and CDR2 are MNHEY and SMNVEV (reference sequence). With V trimmed by 4 bases and J by 7 bases, 12 bases remained unmatched. CDR3 length equals 15 residues. CDR3 residues: CASSSAPDRVREQYF. The DNA of the CDR3 is TGTGCCAGCAGTTCGGCACCGGACAGGGTTCGGGAGCAGTACTTC.

The chain combines TRBV28 with TRBJ1-2; D perhaps matches TRBD1 (6 bases). Trimming cost V 5 bases and J 4 bases, with 17 bases left between them. The CDR3 totals 15 residues. Germline V gene sequence: CDR1 MDHEN, CDR2 SYDVKM. Here the CDR3 DNA reads TGTGCCAGCAGTGAGGGGGAGGCCCCCCGCTATGGCTACACCTTC. Translation gives CASSEGEAPRYGYTF.

This clone is a singleton in its sample. The gene calls are TRBV6-1 and TRBJ1-2, with unresolved D. CDR3 length: 13 residues. CDR1 and CDR2 (germline): MNHNS, SASEGT. Trimming pared 3 bases from V and 5 bases from J, leaving 10 bases between. The CDR3 nucleotides read TGTGCCAGCAGTGATAGGGCAGATTATGGCTACACCTTC. This translates into CASSDRADYGYTF.

This chain uses TRBV21-1 with TRBJ1-2. TRBV21-1 is termed a pseudogene. The CDR3 has 14 amino acids. The CDR3 here is CASSLERAGGGYTF. The CDR3 coding sequence is TGTGCCAGCAGCCTTGAAAGGGCGGGAGGTGGCTACACCTTC.